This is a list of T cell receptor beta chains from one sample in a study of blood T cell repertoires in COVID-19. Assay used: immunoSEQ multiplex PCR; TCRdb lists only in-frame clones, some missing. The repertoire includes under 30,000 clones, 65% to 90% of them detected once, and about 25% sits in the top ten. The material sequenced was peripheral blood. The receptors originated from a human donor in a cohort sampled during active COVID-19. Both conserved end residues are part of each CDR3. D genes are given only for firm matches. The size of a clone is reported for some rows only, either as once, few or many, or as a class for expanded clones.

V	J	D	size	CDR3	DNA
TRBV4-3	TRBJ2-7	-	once	CASSQDLTGRQYF	TGCGCCAGCAGCCAAGATTTAACAGGTCGGCAGTACTTC
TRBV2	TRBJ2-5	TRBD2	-	CASSDLAGGETQYF	TGTGCCAGCAGTGATCTAGCGGGGGGGGAGACCCAGTACTTC
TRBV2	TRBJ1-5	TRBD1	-	CASSGGTGLDQPQHF	TGTGCCAGCAGCGGTGGGACAGGGCTGGATCAGCCCCAGCATTTT
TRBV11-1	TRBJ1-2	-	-	CASSLSSGGVGYTF	TGTGCCAGCAGCTTATCATCCGGGGGAGTCGGCTACACCTTC
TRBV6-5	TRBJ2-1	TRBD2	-	CASSYSNSGRVNEQFF	TGTGCCAGCAGTTACTCGAATAGCGGGAGGGTTAATGAGCAGTTCTTC
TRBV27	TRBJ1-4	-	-	CASSWGGNIEKLFF	TGTGCCAGCAGTTGGGGGGGGAACATTGAAAAACTGTTTTTT
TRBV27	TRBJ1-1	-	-	CASSLFQRATEAFF	TGTGCCAGCAGTTTATTCCAGAGGGCCACTGAAGCTTTCTTT
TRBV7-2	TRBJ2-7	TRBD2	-	CASSLVTRAGGEQYF	TGTGCCAGCAGCTTAGTAACCCGAGCGGGGGGCGAGCAGTACTTC
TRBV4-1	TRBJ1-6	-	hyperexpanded	CASSLNFMGAGDSPLHF	TGCGCCAGCAGCCTTAATTTTATGGGGGCGGGTGATTCACCCCTCCACTTT
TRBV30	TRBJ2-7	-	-	CAWSVGGSYEQYF	TGTGCCTGGAGTGTCGGGGGTTCCTACGAGCAGTACTTC
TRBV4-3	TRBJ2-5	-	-	CASSPWGRDSKETQYF	TGCGCCAGCAGCCCCTGGGGCAGGGATAGTAAGGAGACCCAGTACTTC
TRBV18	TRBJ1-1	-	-	CASEGARVSSATEAFF	TGTGCCAGTGAAGGGGCCAGGGTATCCTCGGCCACTGAAGCTTTCTTT
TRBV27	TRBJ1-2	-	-	CASRTTEYYGYTF	TGTGCCAGCAGAACGACAGAGTACTATGGCTACACCTTC
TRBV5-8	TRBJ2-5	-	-	CASTLTRGIETQYF	TGTGCCAGCACCCTTACCCGCGGGATCGAGACCCAGTACTTC
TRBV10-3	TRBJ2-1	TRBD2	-	CAIRASGVKGYNEQFF	TGTGCCATCAGGGCTAGCGGAGTTAAAGGGTACAATGAGCAGTTCTTC
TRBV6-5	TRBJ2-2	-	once	CASSYVGGGELFF	TGTGCCAGCAGTTACGTAGGAGGCGGGGAGCTGTTTTTT
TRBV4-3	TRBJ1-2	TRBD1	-	CASSPDQGDYYGYTF	TGCGCCAGCAGCCCAGACCAGGGGGATTACTATGGCTACACCTTC
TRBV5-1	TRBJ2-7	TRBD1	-	CASSWTGGMDEQYF	TGCGCCAGCAGCTGGACAGGGGGTATGGACGAGCAGTACTTC
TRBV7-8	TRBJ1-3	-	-	CASSLTSSGNTIYF	TGTGCCAGCAGCTTAACGAGCTCTGGAAACACCATATATTTT
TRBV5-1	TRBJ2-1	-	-	CASSLDSSRLYEQFF	TGCGCCAGCAGCTTGGATTCTAGCAGGCTCTATGAGCAGTTCTTC
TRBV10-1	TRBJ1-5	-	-	CASGPGNQPQHF	TGCGCCAGCGGCCCAGGGAATCAGCCCCAGCATTTT
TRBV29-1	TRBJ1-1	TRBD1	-	CSVDGQGGTEAFF	TGCAGCGTTGACGGGCAGGGGGGCACTGAAGCTTTCTTT
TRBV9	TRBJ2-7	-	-	CASSTQDNYEQYF	TGTGCCAGCAGCACCCAGGACAACTACGAGCAGTACTTC
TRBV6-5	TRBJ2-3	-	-	CASSYFGEAPDTQYF	TGTGCCAGCAGTTACTTTGGCGAAGCGCCAGATACGCAGTATTTT
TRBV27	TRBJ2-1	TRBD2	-	CASSSPGRRGSYNEQFF	TGTGCCAGCAGTTCGCCCGGGAGGCGGGGGTCCTACAATGAGCAGTTCTTC
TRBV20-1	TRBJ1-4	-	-	CSAYGGEKLFF	TGCAGTGCGTACGGTGGTGAAAAACTGTTTTTT
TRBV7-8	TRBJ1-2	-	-	CASIGAPDSIGYGYTF	TGTGCCAGCATAGGGGCACCAGACTCCATCGGCTATGGCTACACCTTC
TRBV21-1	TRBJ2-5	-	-	CASSPGQKFQETQYF	TGTGCCAGCAGTCCGGGACAGAAGTTCCAAGAGACCCAGTACTTC
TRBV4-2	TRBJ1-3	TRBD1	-	CASMTGLGNTIYF	TGTGCCAGCATGACAGGGTTGGGAAACACCATATATTTT
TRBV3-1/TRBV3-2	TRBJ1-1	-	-	CASSILRGKNTEAFF	TGTGCCAGCTCGATTCTACGGGGGAAGAACACTGAAGCTTTCTTT
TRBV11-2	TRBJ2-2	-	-	CASSPRGVGELFF	TGTGCCAGCAGCCCCAGGGGGGTCGGGGAGCTGTTTTTT
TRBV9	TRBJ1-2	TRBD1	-	CASSVGPRGTGGSHQDYTF	TGTGCCAGCAGCGTAGGGCCAAGGGGGACAGGGGGCAGTCATCAAGACTACACCTTC
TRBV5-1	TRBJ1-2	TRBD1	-	CASSPRGSYGYTF	TGCGCCAGCAGCCCCAGGGGGAGTTATGGCTACACCTTC
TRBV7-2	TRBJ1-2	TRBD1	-	CASSSNAGQGYGYTF	TGTGCCAGCAGCTCAAACGCGGGACAGGGTTATGGCTACACCTTC
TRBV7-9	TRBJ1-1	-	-	CASSLAGNTEAFF	TGTGCCAGCAGCTTGGCTGGGAACACTGAAGCTTTCTTT
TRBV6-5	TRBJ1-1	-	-	CASRRQLNTEAFF	TGTGCCTCCCGTCGACAGCTGAACACTGAAGCTTTCTTT
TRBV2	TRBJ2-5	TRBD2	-	CASSPGLAGKETQYF	TGTGCCAGCAGCCCGGGACTAGCGGGAAAAGAGACCCAGTACTTC
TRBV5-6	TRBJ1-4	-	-	CASSSQTLELFF	TGTGCCAGCAGCTCCCAAACTCTGGAACTGTTTTTT
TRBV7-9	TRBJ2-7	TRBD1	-	CASRPPGTGLYEQYF	TGTGCCAGCAGACCTCCCGGGACAGGGCTCTACGAGCAGTACTTC
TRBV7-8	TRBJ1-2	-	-	CASSLAVGRGVMDYGYTF	TGTGCCAGCAGCTTAGCGGTGGGCAGGGGCGTAATGGACTATGGCTACACCTTC
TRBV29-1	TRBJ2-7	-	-	CSVEGGGRQYF	TGCAGCGTTGAGGGGGGGGGCAGGCAGTACTTC
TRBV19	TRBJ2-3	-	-	CASSVRGADTQYF	TGTGCCAGTTCTGTTAGGGGTGCAGATACGCAGTATTTT
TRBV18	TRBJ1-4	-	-	CASSARELEKLFF	TGTGCCAGCTCAGCCCGGGAGCTTGAAAAACTGTTTTTT
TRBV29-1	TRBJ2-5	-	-	CSVGASVGTQYF	TGCAGCGTTGGGGCCTCAGTAGGGACCCAGTACTTC
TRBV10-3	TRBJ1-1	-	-	CAISPPPRGTEAFF	TGTGCCATCAGTCCCCCGCCGCGGGGCACTGAAGCTTTCTTT
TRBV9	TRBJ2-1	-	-	CASSVIRDSYNEQFF	TGTGCCAGCAGCGTTATCCGGGACTCATACAATGAGCAGTTCTTC
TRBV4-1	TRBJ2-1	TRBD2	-	CASSQGRSSGYNEQFF	TGCGCCAGCAGCCAAGGCCGCTCTAGCGGGTACAATGAGCAGTTCTTC
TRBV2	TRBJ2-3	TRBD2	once	CASNLAGLTDTQYF	TGTGCCAGCAACTTAGCGGGGCTAACAGATACGCAGTATTTT
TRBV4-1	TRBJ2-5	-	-	CASSQTIGGETQYF	TGCGCCAGCAGCCAAACAATCGGCGGGGAGACCCAGTACTTC
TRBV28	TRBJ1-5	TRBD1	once	CASRVPDDRGNQPQHF	TGTGCCAGCAGGGTACCTGACGACAGGGGAAATCAGCCCCAGCATTTT
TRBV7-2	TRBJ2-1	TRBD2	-	CASSAWGLAGGLLYNEQFF	TGTGCCAGCAGCGCCTGGGGACTAGCGGGGGGCCTTTTATACAATGAGCAGTTCTTC
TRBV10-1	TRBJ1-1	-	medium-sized	CASSRGSTEAFF	TGCGCCAGCAGTCGGGGAAGCACTGAAGCTTTCTTT
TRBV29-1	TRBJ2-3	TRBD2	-	CSVEDGLAVADTQYF	TGCAGCGTTGAAGATGGACTAGCGGTGGCAGATACGCAGTATTTT
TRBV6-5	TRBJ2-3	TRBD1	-	CASTTGTGTDTQYF	TGTGCCAGTACTACCGGGACAGGCACAGATACGCAGTATTTT
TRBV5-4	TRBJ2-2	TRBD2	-	CASSLGLARTGELFF	TGTGCCAGCAGCCTCGGACTAGCTCGTACCGGGGAGCTGTTTTTT
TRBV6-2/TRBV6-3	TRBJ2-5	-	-	CASSGIAVYQETQYF	TGTGCCAGCAGTGGGATAGCGGTGTACCAAGAGACCCAGTACTTC
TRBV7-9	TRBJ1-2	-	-	CASSPLRGEDNYGYTF	TGTGCCAGCAGCCCACTTAGAGGGGAGGATAACTATGGCTACACCTTC